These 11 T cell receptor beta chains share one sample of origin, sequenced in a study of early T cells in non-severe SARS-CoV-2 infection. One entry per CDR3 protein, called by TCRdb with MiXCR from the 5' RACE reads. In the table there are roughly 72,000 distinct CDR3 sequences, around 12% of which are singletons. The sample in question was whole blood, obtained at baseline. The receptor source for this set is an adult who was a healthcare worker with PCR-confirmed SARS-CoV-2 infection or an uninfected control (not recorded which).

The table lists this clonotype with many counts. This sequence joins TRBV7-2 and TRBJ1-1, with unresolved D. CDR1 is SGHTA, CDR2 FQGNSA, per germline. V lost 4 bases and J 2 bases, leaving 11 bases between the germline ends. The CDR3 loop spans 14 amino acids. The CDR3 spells CASSSIVTNTEAFF. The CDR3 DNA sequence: TGTGCCAGCAGCTCCATCGTCACAAACACTGAAGCTTTCTTT.

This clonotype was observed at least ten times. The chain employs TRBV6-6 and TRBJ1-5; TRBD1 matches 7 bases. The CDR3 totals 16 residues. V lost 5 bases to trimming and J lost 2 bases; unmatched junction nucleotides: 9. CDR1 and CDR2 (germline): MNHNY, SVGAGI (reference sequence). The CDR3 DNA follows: TGTGCCAGCAGTCCGGGACAGACTTTAGGCAATCAGCCCCAGCATTTT. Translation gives CASSPGQTLGNQPQHF.

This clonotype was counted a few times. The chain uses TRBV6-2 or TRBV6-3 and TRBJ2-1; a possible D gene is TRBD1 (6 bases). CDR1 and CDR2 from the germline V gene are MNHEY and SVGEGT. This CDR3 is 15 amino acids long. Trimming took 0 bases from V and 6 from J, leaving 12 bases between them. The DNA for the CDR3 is TGTGCCAGCAGTTACTCGCCTCGAGGGGGCAATGAGCAGTTCTTC. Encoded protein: CASSYSPRGGNEQFF.

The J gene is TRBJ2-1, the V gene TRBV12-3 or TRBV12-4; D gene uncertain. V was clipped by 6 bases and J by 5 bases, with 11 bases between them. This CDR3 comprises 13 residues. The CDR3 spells CASRKDRNNEQFF. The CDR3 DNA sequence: TGTGCCAGCAGAAAAGACCGAAACAATGAGCAGTTCTTC.

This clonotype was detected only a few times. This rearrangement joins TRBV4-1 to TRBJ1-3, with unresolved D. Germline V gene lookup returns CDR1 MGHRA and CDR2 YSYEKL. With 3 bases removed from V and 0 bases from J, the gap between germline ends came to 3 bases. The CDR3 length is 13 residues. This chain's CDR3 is CASSQLSGNTIYF. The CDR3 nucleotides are TGCGCCAGCAGCCAGCTCTCTGGAAACACCATATATTTT.

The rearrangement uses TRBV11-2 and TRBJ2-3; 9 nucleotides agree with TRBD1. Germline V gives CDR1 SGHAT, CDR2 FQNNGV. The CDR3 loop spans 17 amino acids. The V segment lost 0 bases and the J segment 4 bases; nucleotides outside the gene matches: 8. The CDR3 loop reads CASSLDLRQGGADTQYF. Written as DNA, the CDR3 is TGTGCCAGCAGCTTAGACTTGAGACAGGGGGGCGCAGATACGCAGTATTTT.

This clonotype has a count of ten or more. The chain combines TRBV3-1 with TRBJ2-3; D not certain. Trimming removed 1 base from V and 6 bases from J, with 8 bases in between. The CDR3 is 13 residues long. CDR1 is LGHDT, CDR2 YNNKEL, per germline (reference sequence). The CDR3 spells CASSQGLGDTQYF. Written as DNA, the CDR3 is TGTGCCAGCAGCCAAGGCCTTGGGGATACGCAGTATTTT.

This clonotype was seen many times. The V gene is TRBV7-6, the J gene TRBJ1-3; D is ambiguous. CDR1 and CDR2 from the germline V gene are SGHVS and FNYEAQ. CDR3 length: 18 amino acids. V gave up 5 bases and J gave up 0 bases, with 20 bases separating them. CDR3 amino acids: CASSHASGSPYSGNTIYF. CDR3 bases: TGTGCCAGCAGCCACGCATCCGGGAGCCCTTACTCTGGAAACACCATATATTTT.

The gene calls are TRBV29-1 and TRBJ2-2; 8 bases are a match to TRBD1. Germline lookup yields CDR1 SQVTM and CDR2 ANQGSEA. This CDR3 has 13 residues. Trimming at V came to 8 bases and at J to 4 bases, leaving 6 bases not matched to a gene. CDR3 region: CSTRQGITGELFF. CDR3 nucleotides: TGCAGCACCCGACAGGGGATCACCGGGGAGCTGTTTTTT.

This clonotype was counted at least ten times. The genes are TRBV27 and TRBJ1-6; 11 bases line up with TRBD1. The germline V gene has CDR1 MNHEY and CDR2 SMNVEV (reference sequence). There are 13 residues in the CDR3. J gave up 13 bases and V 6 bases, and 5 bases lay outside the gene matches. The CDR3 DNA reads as TGTGCCAGCAGGACCGGGACAGGGGGGCCCCTCCACTTT. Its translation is CASRTGTGGPLHF.

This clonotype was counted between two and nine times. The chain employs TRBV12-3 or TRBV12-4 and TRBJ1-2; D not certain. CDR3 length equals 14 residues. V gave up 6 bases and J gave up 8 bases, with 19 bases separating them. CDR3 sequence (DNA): TGTGCCAGCAGCCGTGGTATCAGCGGCGCCGGCTACACCTTC. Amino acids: CASSRGISGAGYTF.